This T cell receptor beta chain was profiled in a study of graft-versus-host responses after intestinal transplantation. Study overall: Anti-thymocyte globulin induction was given to all recipients, followed by tacrolimus and steroids for roughly 3 years.

Irradiated, violet-dye-labeled stimulators (around 200,000) were plated alongside around 200,000 CFSE-labeled responders. Germline V gene data show CDR1 as SGHNT and CDR2 as YYREEE (reference sequence). Trimming took 4 bases from V and 6 from J, leaving 14 bases between them. The CDR3 totals 13 residues. Produced via immunoSEQ multiplex PCR; TCRdb's table is partial and in-frame only. This sample carries approximately 7,000 clones, approximately 25% of them seen once, and the ten largest clones take roughly 6.3%. The chain carries TRBV5-4 and TRBJ2-7; D possibly matches TRBD1 or TRBD2 (6 bases each). The receptor was isolated from a human patient who was an organ donor for intestinal transplantation. The sequencing here drew on alloreactive CD8+ T cells from a mixed lymphocyte reaction culture, taken before transplantation. Subset here: CFSE-low proliferating T cells sorted from approximately 6-day pre-transplant mixed lymphocyte reaction (GvH or HvG direction). For the CDR3, the DNA is TGTGCCAGCAGCCCCGGGGGCGGTCGCGAGCAGTACTTC. Amino acids: CASSPGGGREQYF.